Below, 5 T cell receptor beta chains from the same sample are listed, as sequenced in a study of response to subunit inactivated influenza vaccine. TCRdb re-called the RT-PCR reads with MiXCR, one entry per CDR3 protein. The sample has 550,000 to 800,000 distinct CDR3 sequences, around 13% seen once. Source: PBMCs from blood, taken less than 15 days before vaccination. The source is a middle-aged man who received an inactivated influenza vaccine.

This clonotype was seen only a few times. The rearrangement uses TRBV20-1 and TRBJ1-1; no clear D. Germline V CDR1 and CDR2: DFQATT, SNEGSKA (reference sequence). The CDR3 is 11 amino acids. V was cut by 3 bases and J by 4 bases, with 6 bases left in between. DNA for the CDR3: TGCAGTGCTAGGGGCAGCACTGAAGCTTTCTTT. It translates to CSARGSTEAFF.

The gene calls are TRBV13 and TRBJ2-5; D unclear. Germline V lookup: CDR1 PRHDT, CDR2 FYEKMQ (reference sequence). V shed 6 bases and J shed 5 bases, with 10 bases lying between them. The CDR3 contains 12 residues. The CDR3 bases are TGTGCCAGCAGGCAAGCTGGGGAGACCCAGTACTTC. It translates to CASRQAGETQYF.

The chain is built from TRBV7-3 and TRBJ2-5; TRBD2 agrees at 10 bases. The CDR3 sequence is 15 residues long. The J segment lost 5 bases and the V segment lost 0 bases, leaving 3 bases of the junction unmatched. CDR1 is SGHTA, CDR2 FQGTGA, per germline. The CDR3, as DNA: TGTGCCAGCAGCTTAACGGGGACTAGCGCTGAGACCCAGTACTTC. Its protein is CASSLTGTSAETQYF.

This clonotype was observed a handful of times. The rearrangement uses TRBV12-3 or TRBV12-4 and TRBJ2-1; no clear D. The CDR3 is 14 amino acids. V shed 3 bases and J shed 2 bases, with 8 bases lying between them. This CDR3 is CASSFTRPYNEQFF. The CDR3 DNA sequence: TGTGCCAGCAGTTTTACTCGCCCCTACAATGAGCAGTTCTTC.

The V gene is TRBV6-5, the J gene TRBJ2-2, with 9 bases aligning to TRBD1. The CDR3 is 16 amino acids. J gave up 4 bases and V 1 base, and 4 bases lay outside the gene matches. The germline V gene has CDR1 MNHEY and CDR2 SVGAGI. DNA of the CDR3: TGTGCCAGCAGTTACTTATGGACAGGGGCCACCGGGGAGCTGTTTTTT. Translated: CASSYLWTGATGELFF.